This is a list of T cell receptor beta chains from one sample in a study of CD8 T cells in ankylosing spondylitis. TCRdb redid the calling of the 5' RACE reads with MiXCR, one entry per CDR3 protein. The table has more than 500,000 distinct CDR3 sequences, roughly 5.3% seen once; the top ten hold approximately 3.5%. Sequencing used blood, either unsorted or a sorted T cell fraction (not recorded which). The receptor set was obtained from a male donor with ankylosing spondylitis. Both conserved end residues are trimmed from each CDR3. A D gene is named only where the DNA matches it firmly.

CDR3: ASTYVGRRGYGYT
V: TRBV5-6
D: NA
J: TRBJ1-2

CDR3: ASSTPLGANVLT
V: TRBV11-2
D: NA
J: TRBJ2-6

CDR3: ASSSVVRGGSLT
V: TRBV5-1
D: NA
J: TRBJ1-2

CDR3: ASSHSGTGIFRQ
V: TRBV3-1
D: TRBD1
J: TRBJ2-1

CDR3: ASSARLLEETQY
V: TRBV9
D: NA
J: TRBJ2-5

CDR3: ASAGPSPLH
V: TRBV7-2
D: NA
J: TRBJ1-6

CDR3: ASSLQGNPTETQY
V: TRBV7-9
D: NA
J: TRBJ2-5

CDR3: SARAGLWYEQY
V: TRBV20-1
D: NA
J: TRBJ2-7

CDR3: ASRKAVQGAEETQY
V: TRBV4-1
D: TRBD1
J: TRBJ2-5

CDR3: ASSPIGARYYREQETQY
V: TRBV11-1
D: NA
J: TRBJ2-5

CDR3: ASSRLAGGTYNEQF
V: TRBV5-1
D: TRBD2
J: TRBJ2-1

CDR3: ASSSGLVYSGANVLT
V: TRBV5-1
D: TRBD2
J: TRBJ2-6

CDR3: ASSQDQAFGYT
V: TRBV4-3
D: NA
J: TRBJ1-2

CDR3: ASSTLLGSRF
V: TRBV27
D: NA
J: TRBJ2-1

CDR3: ASSQDPVEKLF
V: TRBV4-3
D: NA
J: TRBJ1-4

CDR3: ASGPPLAREQF
V: TRBV7-2
D: NA
J: TRBJ2-1

CDR3: ASSHGWSPSDTGELF
V: TRBV5-1
D: NA
J: TRBJ2-2

CDR3: GAGSPTGELF
V: TRBV7-9
D: NA
J: TRBJ2-2

CDR3: AWSWGKNTEAF
V: TRBV30
D: NA
J: TRBJ1-1

CDR3: ATSQDLSSYNEQF
V: TRBV15
D: NA
J: TRBJ2-1

CDR3: ASSSAGVAYNEQF
V: TRBV7-8
D: NA
J: TRBJ2-1

CDR3: ASSLGAGSFYEQY
V: TRBV7-2
D: NA
J: TRBJ2-7

CDR3: SVGGLAGSYNEQF
V: TRBV29-1
D: TRBD2
J: TRBJ2-1

CDR3: ASSPGQGRSNEQF
V: TRBV4-3
D: TRBD1
J: TRBJ2-1

CDR3: ASSLTSSPDTQY
V: TRBV5-1
D: NA
J: TRBJ2-3

CDR3: ASSRRWGNTGELF
V: TRBV21-1
D: NA
J: TRBJ2-2

CDR3: ASSKVRDQETQY
V: TRBV21-1
D: NA
J: TRBJ2-5

CDR3: ATSRDQRGTGELF
V: TRBV15
D: TRBD2
J: TRBJ2-2

CDR3: ATSRAGGIKNIQY
V: TRBV15
D: TRBD2
J: TRBJ2-4

CDR3: ASSGPRAYEQY
V: TRBV6-1
D: NA
J: TRBJ2-7

CDR3: ASSFRVEKQY
V: TRBV7-2
D: NA
J: TRBJ2-7

CDR3: ASSLTGRDNEKLF
V: TRBV5-1
D: NA
J: TRBJ1-4

CDR3: SVEDRLYEQY
V: TRBV29-1
D: TRBD1
J: TRBJ2-7

CDR3: SVGSGSETQY
V: TRBV29-1
D: NA
J: TRBJ2-5

CDR3: ASSLLGSAGSNEQY
V: TRBV11-2
D: NA
J: TRBJ2-7

CDR3: ASSQPGTGASEQY
V: TRBV4-1
D: TRBD1
J: TRBJ2-7

CDR3: SVLLDRVPDTQY
V: TRBV29-1
D: NA
J: TRBJ2-3

CDR3: ASSQDPRGSDEQF
V: TRBV4-2
D: TRBD1
J: TRBJ2-1

CDR3: SVQQGGDQPQH
V: TRBV29-1
D: NA
J: TRBJ1-5

CDR3: ASSLTSGRSYNEQF
V: TRBV7-9
D: TRBD2
J: TRBJ2-1

CDR3: SALIRDSPNMGNQPQH
V: TRBV20-1
D: TRBD1
J: TRBJ1-5

CDR3: SARAVSEQY
V: TRBV20-1
D: NA
J: TRBJ2-7

CDR3: ASSQGLTGEEGYT
V: TRBV4-3
D: TRBD1
J: TRBJ1-2

CDR3: ASRGPGLAETGSYNEQF
V: TRBV12-3/TRBV12-4
D: TRBD2
J: TRBJ2-1

CDR3: ATSDNRYNEQF
V: TRBV24-1
D: NA
J: TRBJ2-1

CDR3: ASSDGGNEQF
V: TRBV18
D: NA
J: TRBJ2-1

CDR3: SARFGTSGRNEQF
V: TRBV20-1
D: TRBD2
J: TRBJ2-1